This T cell receptor beta chain was sequenced in a study of cytomegalovirus exposure and HLA in healthy donors (TCRdb year 2017). The study in broad terms: An earlier analysis of roughly 500 of the donors reported over 250 Gb of sequence data and 95 million to 140 million unique TCR beta sequences obtained from around 180 million T cells. All discovery cohort repertoires had been generated using a single sequencing platform. The number of donors typed differed by locus, with about 629-630 for A, B, C, DRB1 and DQB1, roughly 550 for DQA1, 600 to 610 for DPA1, and roughly 450 for DPB1. Donor age, sex, ethnicity and CMV serostatus were compiled together with the repertoire data. In a later analysis, previously published TCR beta repertoires from 666 donors were re-analyzed and high-resolution HLA genotyping was added so that TCR occurrence patterns could be studied. Across 300 to 400 genotyped donors of the cohort, an average of approximately 220,000 unique TCR beta nucleotide sequences per donor were sequenced, and roughly 20% of those sequences were non-productive. Along with the approximately 620-subject first cohort, a separate validation cohort of about 110 different subjects was used. Roughly 310 gigabases of sequencing data and roughly 90 million unique TCR sequences were included in an early release covering 550 to 650 HLA-typed donors. The study was designed to test whether signatures of past pathogen exposure could be identified by cataloging public T cell receptors. To predict cytomegalovirus infection status, the study brought together high-throughput TCR immunosequencing, statistical association of individual TCRs with disease status, and machine learning. Using immunosequencing, the study profiled T cell repertoires from 500 to 800 subjects and related those repertoires to cytomegalovirus serostatus. Among the roughly 390 genotyped donors, approximately 77% belonged to the genetic ancestry cluster associated with self-reported Caucasian donors. In the later analysis, no new phenotypic data were used to find candidate immune exposures; instead, reliance was placed on TCR beta sequences and their occurrence across donors. Class I and class II HLA loci were covered by the typing at four-digit resolution. To decide whether each TCR beta V gene segment behaved as functional or pseudogenic, an earlier analysis of fewer than 750 of the donors relied on high-throughput TCR beta sequencing. Genome-wide SNP genotypes for about three fifths of the 666 donors were used in a later genetic analysis, which treated that subset as a discovery cohort. Four or five DR-DQ haplotypes were handled as single units for association and clustering because linkage in the cohort was strong. General findings and caveats noted by the study authors: Assigning TCR associations to individual alleles was difficult when HLA alleles, especially DR and DQ, strongly co-occurred. In vitro tests confirmed that a few of the cytomegalovirus-associated TCR beta chains recognize cytomegalovirus antigens. Because the 87-base-pair reads could not distinguish some IMGT-functional V segments, including TRBV6-2 and TRBV6-3, those segments were excluded. Linkage disequilibrium might explain the correlated functional status among segregating V segments, but an unknown experimental factor could not be excluded. A later analysis reported that several top co-occurrence clusters appeared linked to parvovirus B19, influenza, CMV and Epstein-Barr virus. A group of highly shared sequence variants was considered likely to be a technical artifact of the sequencing pipeline. According to the authors, the approach could potentially be generalized to other disease states and immunological phenotypes. Across donors, most TCR sequences were observed very rarely, whereas some public TCRs were present in many individuals. HLA typing was unavailable for some donors at each locus, so association tests used only the typed subset. A later genetic analysis associated a missense DCLRE1C variant with V-gene and J-gene trimming of TCR beta chains, and an independent cohort replicated the association. Because counts were too low, 15 to 20 rarely observed V segments, including chromosome 9 orphons, were excluded from the earlier analysis of several hundred of the donors. A further reported finding was that TCR beta sequences accurately predicted the HLA-A and HLA-B alleles for most subjects in the first cohort. Compared with equally common non-associated chains, HLA-associated TCR beta chains in a later analysis were more clonally expanded and had lower generation probabilities. The study gave a list of some 150 TCR beta chains associated with cytomegalovirus. Roughly uniform sequencing depth across donors was assumed in presence/absence analyses, although this assumption may not hold. In a later analysis, TCR association rates were found to vary across HLA loci, with the most associated TCRs seen for DRB1 alleles and the fewest for HLA-C alleles. The cohort was sequenced for TCR beta chains only, and without alpha or paired-chain data the features that could be detected were limited. Compared with the roughly 700-donor mean, donors in an Asian-associated ancestry cluster had fewer N-insertions in productive TCRs, according to a later genetic analysis. The only immune exposure information available for the cohort was CMV serostatus. A later analysis found that most CMV-associated TCR beta chains appeared HLA-restricted, with HLA associations seemingly driven largely by CMV exposure. In an earlier analysis of around 500 of the donors, most TCR beta V segments appeared in productive rearrangements about 87% or about 30% of the time, broadly matching IMGT annotations. In both the original and validation cohorts, the classifier was reported to diagnose cytomegalovirus status with high specificity and sensitivity. A later analysis associated 16,951 TCR beta sequences with specific HLA alleles at a false discovery rate of 0.05.

V is pared back by 10 bases and J by 4 bases, with 19 bases lying between the germline termini. CDR3 length: 14 amino acids, cysteine to phenylalanine. Only the CDR3 DNA is retained, 42 bases long and in frame from the first base. CDR1 is given as SNHLY and CDR2 as FYNNEI, both from the germline V gene. Libraries were constructed by the immunoSEQ multiplex PCR assay. A mixture of 60 forward primers for TCR Vbeta segments and 13 reverse primers for TCR Jbeta segments was used in the multiplex PCR. The CDR3 region of rearranged TCR beta genes was amplified from genomic DNA by a multiplex PCR assay. On the Illumina HiSeq System, the amplified TCR beta libraries were sequenced as 87-base-pair reads. The published analysis was carried out like this. A later analysis counted about 80 million unique TCR beta chains across the 666 repertoires, and around 9.9 million of these chains were shared by at least two donors. Raw reads were error-corrected and collapsed into unique sequences by a nearest-neighbor algorithm in which closely related sequences were merged to remove PCR and sequencing errors. To assign V, D and J gene segments, CDR3 sequences were aligned to IMGT reference sequences. For a sequence to be retained, a match of at least six nucleotides was required to both a V gene segment and a J gene segment. A rearrangement counted as productive if the CDR3 had no stop codons and remained in frame with V and J, and every other rearrangement counted as non-productive. Following IMGT convention, CDR3 was defined as the stretch from the second conserved V-encoded cysteine to the conserved J-encoded phenylalanine. The earlier analysis of about 620 of the donors excluded sequences that lacked an unambiguous match to a single V gene segment. An earlier analysis of 500 to 600 of the donors classified V segments as functional when productive rearrangements were above 56.7% and as segregating when the standard deviation between donors was above 5%. A statistical classification framework was developed to diagnose cytomegalovirus status using the catalog of TCR beta chain sequences. A later analysis assigned V and J genes by comparing TCR nucleotide sequences with IMGT/GENE-DB human TR gene sequences. The TCRdist pipeline was used in a later analysis to assign CDR3 sequences and most-parsimonious VDJ recombination scenarios. In a later analysis, every TCR beta chain was defined by the combination of its CDR3 amino acid sequence and its V-gene family, and reads without a unique V-gene family were dropped. A later analysis removed 450 to 600 highly shared, low-generation-probability nucleotide sequences to deal with suspected cross-contamination and a sequencing artifact. A later analysis calculated a clonal expansion index for each public chain from normalized within-repertoire ranks of inferred template counts. A later analysis computed generation probabilities with a VDJ recombination model fitted to out-of-frame rearrangements, and checked the results against IGoR. In a later analysis, TCR-TCR, TCR-HLA and TCR-CMV co-occurrence was scored with hypergeometric tests, and a repertoire-size bias correction was applied to TCR pairs. A later analysis estimated false discovery rates by permuting HLA or CMV assignments 20 times. A later analysis grouped co-occurring TCRs with DBSCAN, adding TCRdist sequence similarity when clustering within HLA-allele-positive subsets. Repertoires with fewer than 30,000 or more than 120,000 public chains, plus five repertoires with anomalous nucleotide sharing, were excluded from co-occurrence clustering. TCRdb stores this immuneACCESS table with in-frame sequences only. Part of the clones is absent; in the studies checked, under half of the shortfall reflects unresolved V genes, and no reason is known for the rest. V, J and clone size were drawn from that table, and D and trimming were deduced from the DNA. This sample holds about 130,000 clones; 74% were observed only once. The leading ten clones occupy 4.3% of the sample.

To note about this clone: What antigen it recognizes has not been identified. Base qualities are missing; no much larger clone stands one base away.

In total, approximately 610 healthy bone marrow donors made up the cohort. Cohort members were all nominally healthy when sampled, although unrecorded immune exposures were likely present. The donor tested CMV seropositive, placing the donor among the approximately 290 seropositive members of the cohort. A peripheral blood sample was provided by each donor, and peripheral blood mononuclear cells were used for TCR beta sequencing. Genomic DNA was extracted from the blood cell samples with the Qiagen DNeasy Blood Extraction Kit. The V gene is TRBV2 and the J gene is TRBJ1-1; the D gene is possibly TRBD1, with 6 bases matching. The sequencing input was PBMCs. The source of this sequence is a man aged 18 to 35 in good health and CMV-seropositive. The CDR3 sequence is CATAGVGRGTEAFF. The DNA is TGTGCCACCGCAGGGGTAGGGAGGGGCACTGAAGCTTTCTTT.